This T cell receptor (beta chain) derives from a study of blood T cell repertoires in COVID-19. Study information: The United States, Italy and Spain provided the acute and convalescent COVID-19 samples. From T cells, B-cell-depleted T cells, or PBMCs came the material, which was cDNA or gDNA.

The CDR3 runs 13 residues. Germline V CDR1 and CDR2: MGHRA, YSYEKL. V was trimmed by 0 bases and J by 6 bases, leaving 9 bases between them. Authors' processing steps: Using reference gene primer amplification, nucleated cell counts were estimated. Clones were sequenced by immunoSEQ multiplex PCR, and TCRdb holds only the in-frame ones, with some missing. D and trimming were read from the DNA, whereas the V and J calls and clone size are those reported in that table. The table has some 220,000 clones, around 84% seen once. The chain couples TRBV4-1 to TRBJ2-7; perhaps TRBD1 as D (5 bases). The TCR was taken from a middle-aged man who had recovered from COVID-19. The sample consisted of peripheral blood. CDR3 DNA sequence: TGCGCCAGCAGCCAAGACCAGGGAACCGAGCAGTACTTC. Its translation: CASSQDQGTEQYF.